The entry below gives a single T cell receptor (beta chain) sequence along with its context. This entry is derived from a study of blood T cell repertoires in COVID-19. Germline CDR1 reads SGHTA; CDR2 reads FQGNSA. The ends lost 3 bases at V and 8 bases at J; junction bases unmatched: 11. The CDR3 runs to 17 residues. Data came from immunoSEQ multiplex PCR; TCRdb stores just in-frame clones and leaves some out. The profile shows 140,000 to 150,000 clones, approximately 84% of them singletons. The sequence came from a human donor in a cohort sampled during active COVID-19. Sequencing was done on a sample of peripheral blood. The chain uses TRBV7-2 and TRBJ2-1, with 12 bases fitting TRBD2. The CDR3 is CASSFLAGGRGGHEQFF. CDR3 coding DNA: TGTGCCAGCAGCTTCCTAGCGGGAGGGCGTGGGGGTCATGAGCAGTTCTTC. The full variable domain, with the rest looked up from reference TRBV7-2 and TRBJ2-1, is GAGVSQSPSNKVTEKGKDVELRCDPISGHTALYWYRQSLGQGLEFLIYFQGNSAPDKSGLPSDRFSAERTGGSVSTLTIQRTQQEDSAVYLCASSFLAGGRGGHEQFFGPGTRLTVL.